These 28 T cell receptor beta chains were all obtained from the same sample, sequenced in a study of cytomegalovirus exposure and HLA in healthy donors. Assay: immunoSEQ multiplex PCR; the TCRdb copy retains only in-frame clones and omits some. Of more than 70,000 clones detected, approximately 94% appear once; the ten largest clones hold under 1.3%. The material sequenced was PBMCs. These receptors were obtained from a woman between 18 and 30 years old in good health and CMV-seronegative.

The chain is built from TRBV27 and TRBJ2-1; weak D call: TRBD1 (8 bases). The V end was cut by 5 bases, the J end by 7 bases, with 21 bases between. Germline CDR1 and CDR2: MNHEY and SMNVEV (reference sequence). There are 16 residues in the CDR3. The CDR3 is CASSGRDRPFGNEQFF. As DNA, the CDR3 is TGTGCCAGCAGTGGGAGGGACAGGCCCTTTGGAAATGAGCAGTTCTTC.

The chain recombines TRBV11-2 with TRBJ1-2; TRBD1 matches at 9 bases. Trimming at V came to 3 bases and at J to 6 bases, leaving 2 bases not matched to a gene. The CDR3 covers 13 residues. Germline-derived CDR1 and CDR2 are SGHAT and FQNNGV. The CDR3 sequence: CASSFGTGHGYTF. The CDR3 DNA follows: TGTGCCAGCAGCTTTGGGACAGGGCATGGCTACACCTTC.

The chain employs TRBV27 and TRBJ1-1, with TRBD1 as a possible D gene (6 bases). The CDR3 is 15 amino acids. CDR1 and CDR2 from the germline V gene are MNHEY and SMNVEV (reference sequence). V was shortened by 5 bases and J by 0 bases, with 13 bases between the two germline ends. Here the CDR3 DNA reads TGTGCCAGCAGTCCAGCCAGGGGACTGAACACTGAAGCTTTCTTT. Amino acid sequence: CASSPARGLNTEAFF.

This clone has just one count. The chain combines TRBV6-4 with TRBJ1-1; maybe TRBD1 (5 bases). This CDR3 comprises 14 residues. Germline CDR1 is MRHNA and CDR2 is SNTAGT. Trimming stripped 6 bases from V and 4 bases from J, with 15 bases between. This chain's CDR3 is CASRNLGVSTEAFF. The CDR3, as DNA: TGTGCCAGCAGGAATTTAGGGGTCTCCACTGAAGCTTTCTTT.

This clone was recorded only once. This chain links TRBV6-1 with TRBJ1-4; D may be TRBD1 (6 bases). From germline, CDR1 is MNHNS and CDR2 SASEGT. Trimming removed 2 bases at V and 3 bases at J, with 10 bases between. The CDR3 contains 15 residues. CDR3 DNA sequence: TGTGCCAGCAGTGAAAGGGGGACACCTAATGAAAAACTGTTTTTT. Translating gives CASSERGTPNEKLFF.

This clone was detected once. This chain connects TRBV6-1 to TRBJ1-5; 7 nucleotides agree with TRBD1. CDR3 length: 15 amino acids. Germline V gives CDR1 MNHNS, CDR2 SASEGT. V dropped 7 bases and J dropped 5; count of bases not matched to a gene: 11. The CDR3 DNA sequence: TGTGCCAGCATTTTTGTAGGGGGCGGGGATCAGCCCCAGCATTTT. Residues: CASIFVGGGDQPQHF.

The chain joins TRBV4-2 to TRBJ2-7, with D maybe TRBD1 (5 bases). CDR3 length equals 14 residues. V lost 0 bases and J 6 bases, leaving 12 bases between the germline ends. Germline V gene data show CDR1 as LGHNA and CDR2 as YNFKEQ. The CDR3 coding sequence is TGTGCCAGCAGCCAAGAGGGGCGGAGTCTCGAGCAGTACTTC. Protein sequence: CASSQEGRSLEQYF.

This rearrangement joins TRBV4-3 to TRBJ2-1, with TRBD1 identical over 9 bases. The germline CDR1 and CDR2 sequences are LGHNA and YSLEER. This CDR3 has 15 amino acids. The junction had 7 bases not matched to a gene; V was cut back by 4 bases and J by 6 bases. CDR3 sequence (DNA): TGCGCCAGCAGCCGCCGGGACAGGGAAGGCAATGAGCAGTTCTTC. As protein: CASSRRDREGNEQFF.

This CDR3 is CASSPDRDRRAQYF. CDR3 nucleotides: TGTGCCAGCAGTCCGGACAGGGATCGAAGGGCCCAGTACTTC. The gene calls are TRBV5-4 and TRBJ2-5; 8 nucleotides line up with TRBD1. Germline-derived CDR1 and CDR2 are SGHNT and YYREEE (reference sequence). V lost 5 bases, J lost 9 bases, and 12 bases stayed unmatched. CDR3 length: 14 residues.

The chain has TRBV5-1 and TRBJ2-1, with D perhaps TRBD2 (6 bases). The CDR3 extends over 16 amino acids. Trimming removed 4 bases from V and 0 bases from J, with 14 bases in between. Germline V gene lookup returns CDR1 SGHRS and CDR2 YFSETQ. CDR3 nucleotide sequence: TGCGCCAGCAGCAAACCGGGACTCAGCTCCTACAATGAGCAGTTCTTC. It encodes CASSKPGLSSYNEQFF.

This chain joins TRBV6-5 and TRBJ2-7; unclear D gene. The germline V gene has CDR1 MNHEY and CDR2 SVGAGI. The CDR3 covers 14 residues. V shed 4 bases and J shed 2 bases, with 12 bases lying between them. CDR3 in DNA: TGTGCCAGCAGTTCCTCACTAAAAACCTACGAGCAGTACTTC. Residues: CASSSSLKTYEQYF.

The chain recombines TRBV27 with TRBJ2-7; D is possibly TRBD1 (6 bases). Per germline, CDR1 MNHEY and CDR2 SMNVEV (reference sequence). V was pared by 5 bases and J by 3 bases, with 17 bases between. The CDR3 runs to 15 residues. The CDR3 DNA reads TGTGCCAGCAGTCCCGGGGACACCGAGTTCTACGAGCAGTACTTC. Its protein is CASSPGDTEFYEQYF.

This sequence joins TRBV6-5 and TRBJ2-7; 10 bases line up with TRBD1. Germline CDR1 MNHEY, CDR2 SVGAGI. After removal of 5 bases from V and 3 bases from J, the junction contained 4 bases not matched to a gene. The CDR3 runs 14 residues. The CDR3 nucleotides are TGTGCCAGCAGTCGGACAGGGGGGGACTACGAGCAGTACTTC. Translating gives CASSRTGGDYEQYF.

The V gene is TRBV6-6, the J gene TRBJ1-1, with D uncertain. The germline V gene encodes CDR1 MNHNY and CDR2 SVGAGI (reference sequence). The CDR3 loop spans 14 amino acids. V was shortened by 0 bases and J by 6 bases, with 11 bases between the two germline ends. The CDR3 DNA reads TGTGCCAGCAGTTACTCGATGACTCGACCTGAAGCTTTCTTT. This encodes CASSYSMTRPEAFF.

V usage is TRBV7-3 and J usage is TRBJ2-1; D perhaps matches TRBD1 (6 bases). Germline assignment: CDR1 SGHTA and CDR2 FQGTGA. The CDR3 sequence is 15 residues long. Trimming left V 2 bases short and J 0 bases short, with 8 bases between. CDR3 sequence reads: CASSLQDSSYNEQFF. CDR3 sequence (DNA): TGTGCCAGCAGCTTACAGGACAGCTCCTACAATGAGCAGTTCTTC.

The CDR3 DNA sequence: TGTGCCAGCAGCTACTTCTCCGGGTCAAGTTCTACCTACGAGCAGTACTTC. As protein: CASSYFSGSSSTYEQYF. This chain links TRBV27 with TRBJ2-5; no clear D gene. TRBJ2-7 matches the DNA end more closely, so the J call is doubtful. Germline V gives CDR1 MNHEY, CDR2 SMNVEV (reference sequence). The CDR3 totals 17 residues.

The count of this clone is one. The gene calls are TRBV10-3 and TRBJ1-6, with 10 bases matching TRBD1. Germline V gene lookup returns CDR1 ENHRY and CDR2 SYGVKD. The length of the CDR3 is 15 residues. CDR3 nucleotide sequence: TGTGCATCCAGCACCGGACAGGGGGAAATTTCACCCCTCCACTTT. Translation: CASSTGQGEISPLHF.

In DNA, the CDR3 is TGTGCCAGCAGACAATTAGCGGGAGGTCTGGGGTCCTACAATGAGCAGTTCTTC. Protein sequence: CASRQLAGGLGSYNEQFF. This chain uses TRBV2 with TRBJ2-1, with TRBD2 matching 10 bases. V shed 6 bases, J shed 1 base, and the junction held 12 bases outside the gene matches. The CDR3 extends over 18 amino acids. From germline, CDR1 is SNHLY and CDR2 FYNNEI.

The chain carries TRBV5-5 and TRBJ1-5; 7 bases are shared with TRBD1. The CDR3 length is 15 residues. Germline-derived CDR1 and CDR2 are SGHKS and YYEKEE (reference sequence). Trimming at V came to 0 bases and at J to 7 bases, leaving 7 bases not matched to a gene. The CDR3: CASSLDAGQPQPQHF. DNA for the CDR3: TGTGCCAGCAGCTTGGATGCGGGACAGCCCCAGCCCCAGCATTTT.

The J gene is TRBJ2-5, the V gene TRBV19, with 14 positions matching TRBD2. The J segment lost 2 bases and the V segment lost 4 bases, leaving 0 bases of the junction unmatched. CDR1 is LNHDA and CDR2 is SQIVND in the germline V gene (reference sequence). The CDR3 is made up of 15 amino acids. The CDR3 loop is CASSRTSGRQETQYF. In nucleotides, the CDR3 is TGTGCCAGTAGTAGGACTAGCGGGAGGCAAGAGACCCAGTACTTC.

This chain links TRBV4-3 with TRBJ2-2, with TRBD2 identical over 8 bases. This CDR3 spans 17 amino acids. Germline CDR1 LGHNA, CDR2 YSLEER. V was clipped by 0 bases and J by 2 bases; unmatched bases: 5. DNA of the CDR3: TGCGCCAGCAGCCAAGATTCACGGGGGGGAAACACCGGGGAGCTGTTTTTT. This gives the protein CASSQDSRGGNTGELFF.

The chain has TRBV11-2 and TRBJ2-7; tentative D call: TRBD1 (6 bases). V was pared by 5 bases and J by 4 bases, with 15 bases between. There are 14 residues in the CDR3. Germline values: CDR1 SGHAT, CDR2 FQNNGV. DNA for the CDR3: TGTGCCAGCAGCATGGGGGCTCTGGGGTACGAGCAGTACTTC. Protein sequence: CASSMGALGYEQYF.

The rearrangement joins TRBV5-6 to TRBJ1-2, with 9 bases fitting TRBD1. Germline lookup yields CDR1 SGHDT and CDR2 YYEEEE. This CDR3 has 15 amino acids. Unmatched junction bases numbered 9, after V lost 4 bases and J lost 5 bases. This CDR3 reads CASSGGGQGRYGYTF. DNA of the CDR3: TGTGCCAGCAGCGGGGGGGGACAGGGTCGGTATGGCTACACCTTC. Based on the CDR3 plus reference TRBV5-6 and TRBJ1-2, the full variable domain is DAGVTQSPTHLIKTRGQQVTLRCSPKSGHDTVSWYQQALGQGPQFIFQYYEEEERQRGNFPDRFSGHQFPNYSSELNVNALLLGDSALYLCASSGGGQGRYGYTFGSGTRLTVV.

The gene calls are TRBV6-4 and TRBJ2-3, with D possibly being TRBD2 (5 bases). Germline V CDR1 and CDR2: MRHNA, SNTAGT. The CDR3 covers 15 residues. The V end was cut by 5 bases, the J end by 0 bases, with 12 bases between. In DNA, the CDR3 is TGTGCCAGCAGTCGAAGCGGCTTTAGCACAGATACGCAGTATTTT. It yields the protein CASSRSGFSTDTQYF.

The chain uses TRBV7-3 and TRBJ2-3, with 10 bases identical to TRBD2. The V gene end was trimmed by 2 bases and the J gene end by 2 bases; junction bases not matched to a gene: 16. This CDR3 has 20 residues. Germline loops: CDR1 SGHTA, CDR2 FQGTGA. CDR3 nucleotide sequence: TGTGCCAGCAGCTTAGGTTTCAGGGATACTAGCGGGGCTTCCACAGATACGCAGTATTTT. Translating it yields CASSLGFRDTSGASTDTQYF.

As DNA, the CDR3 is TGTGCCAGCAGTGAAGCCGGGGGGGGGAACTACGAGCAGTACTTC. This translates into CASSEAGGGNYEQYF. V is TRBV2 and J is TRBJ2-7, with TRBD2 matching over 8 bases. Per germline, CDR1 SNHLY and CDR2 FYNNEI. The J segment lost 3 bases and the V segment lost 0 bases, leaving 4 bases of the junction unmatched. CDR3 length: 15 residues.

The chain is built from TRBV29-1 and TRBJ2-1; 12 bases agree with TRBD2. The trim removed 3 bases at V and 3 bases at J, leaving 9 bases unmatched. Germline CDR1 SQVTM, CDR2 ANQGSEA. This CDR3 is built from 17 residues. In nucleotides, the CDR3 is TGCAGCGTTGAGCTAGCGGGAGGGCCCTTCCTCTACAATGAGCAGTTCTTC. This translates into CSVELAGGPFLYNEQFF.

The CDR3 DNA is TGTGCCAGCAGCGCATATCGCGGGGGGACTCAGCCCCAGCATTTT. Encoded protein: CASSAYRGGTQPQHF. V is TRBV7-8 and J is TRBJ1-5; D is perhaps TRBD1 (5 bases). CDR1 is SGHVS, CDR2 FQNEAQ, per germline. The ends were cut back, 5 bases at V and 6 bases at J, with 17 bases in the middle. The CDR3 contains 15 residues.